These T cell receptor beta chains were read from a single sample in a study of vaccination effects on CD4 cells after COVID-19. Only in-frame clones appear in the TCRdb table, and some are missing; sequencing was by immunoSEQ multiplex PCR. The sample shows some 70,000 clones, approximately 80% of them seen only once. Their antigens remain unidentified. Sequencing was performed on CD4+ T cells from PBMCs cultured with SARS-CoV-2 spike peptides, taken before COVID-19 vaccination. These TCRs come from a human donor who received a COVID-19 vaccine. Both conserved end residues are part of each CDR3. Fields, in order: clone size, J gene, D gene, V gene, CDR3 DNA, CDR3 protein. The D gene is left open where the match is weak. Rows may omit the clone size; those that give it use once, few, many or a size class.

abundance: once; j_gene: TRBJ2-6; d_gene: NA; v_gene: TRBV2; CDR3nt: TGTGCCAGCAGCATCTCTGGGGCCAACGTCCTGACTTTC; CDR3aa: CASSISGANVLTF
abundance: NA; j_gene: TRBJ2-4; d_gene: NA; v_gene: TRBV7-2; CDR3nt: TGTGCCAGCAGCTTAGGGGGGAGTGGGAGTCTCAAAAACATTCAGTACTTC; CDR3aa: CASSLGGSGSLKNIQYF
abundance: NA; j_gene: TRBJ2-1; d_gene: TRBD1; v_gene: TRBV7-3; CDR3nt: TGTGCCAGCAGCTTAATGGGGACAGGGGTAGTTGAGCAGTTCTTC; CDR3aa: CASSLMGTGVVEQFF
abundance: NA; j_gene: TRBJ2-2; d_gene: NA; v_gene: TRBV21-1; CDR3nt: TGTGCCAGCAGTAGAAACGCAGGGGTTCACGGGGAGCTGTTTTTT; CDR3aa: CASSRNAGVHGELFF
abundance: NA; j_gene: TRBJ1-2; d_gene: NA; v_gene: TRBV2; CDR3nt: TGTGCCAGCAGTGAGGGAAACAGCCGTTCCTCCTATGGCTACACCTTC; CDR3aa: CASSEGNSRSSYGYTF
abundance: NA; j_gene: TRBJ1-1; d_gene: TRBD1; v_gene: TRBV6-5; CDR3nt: TGTGCCAGTGTAACCGGGACAGATGAAGCTTTCTTT; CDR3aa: CASVTGTDEAFF
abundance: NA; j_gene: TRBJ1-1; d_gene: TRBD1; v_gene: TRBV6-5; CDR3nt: TGTGCCAGCAGCCGGACAGGGAACACTGAAGCTTTCTTT; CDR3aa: CASSRTGNTEAFF
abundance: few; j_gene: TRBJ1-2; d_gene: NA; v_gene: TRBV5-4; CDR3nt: TGTGCCAGCAGCCGCCGAGGGGCGGGATACGACTATGGCTACACCTTC; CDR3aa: CASSRRGAGYDYGYTF
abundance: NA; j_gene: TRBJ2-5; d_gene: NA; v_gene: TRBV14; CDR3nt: TGTGCCAGCAGCCACTTCGGCGAGGGGCCGACCCAGTACTTC; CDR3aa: CASSHFGEGPTQYF
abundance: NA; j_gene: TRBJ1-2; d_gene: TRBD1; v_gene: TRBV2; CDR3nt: TGTGCCAGCAGAGACAGGGGCGCTGGGGTATATGGCTACACCTTC; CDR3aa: CASRDRGAGVYGYTF
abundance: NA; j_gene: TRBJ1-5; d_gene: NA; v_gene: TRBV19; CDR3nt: TGTGCCAGTAGGCGGACAGAAAGCAATCAGCCCCAGCATTTT; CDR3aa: CASRRTESNQPQHF
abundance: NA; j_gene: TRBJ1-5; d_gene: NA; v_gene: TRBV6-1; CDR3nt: TGTGCCAGCAGTGAAGGCGTATCTCAGCCCCAGCATTTT; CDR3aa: CASSEGVSQPQHF
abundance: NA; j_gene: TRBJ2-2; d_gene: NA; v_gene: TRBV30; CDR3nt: TGTGCCTGGAGTAAGGAACCAAGATTCACCGGGGAGCTGTTTTTT; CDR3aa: CAWSKEPRFTGELFF
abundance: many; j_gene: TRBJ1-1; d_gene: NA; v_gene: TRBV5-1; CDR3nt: TGCGCCAGCAGCCACCCGTCAGGGGACCTAAAATCTATTGGCTTAGAGTGGAAGAACACTGAAGCTTTCTTT; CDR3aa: CASSHPSGDLKSIGLEWKNTEAFF
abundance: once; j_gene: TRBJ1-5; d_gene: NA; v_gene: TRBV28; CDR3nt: TGTGCCAGCGCTCGGGATAGCAATCAGCCCCAGCATTTT; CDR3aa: CASARDSNQPQHF
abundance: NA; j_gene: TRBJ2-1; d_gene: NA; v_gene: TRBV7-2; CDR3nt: TGTGCCAGCAGCTTAGTTCGGTCTAGACTCAATGAGCAGTTCTTC; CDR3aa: CASSLVRSRLNEQFF
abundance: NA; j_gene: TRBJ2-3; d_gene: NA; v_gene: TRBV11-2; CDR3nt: TGTGCCAGCAGCTTAATTGGGGCGATTACAGATACGCAGTATTTT; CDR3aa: CASSLIGAITDTQYF
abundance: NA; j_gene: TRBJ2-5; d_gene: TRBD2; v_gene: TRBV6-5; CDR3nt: TGTGCCAGCAGTTACTCGGTAGCGGGGGGAGAGACCCAGTACTTC; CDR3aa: CASSYSVAGGETQYF
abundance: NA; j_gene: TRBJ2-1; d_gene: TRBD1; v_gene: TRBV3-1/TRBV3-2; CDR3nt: TGTGCCAGCAGCCTCGGGACAGGTATGTTCTTC; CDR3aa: CASSLGTGMFF
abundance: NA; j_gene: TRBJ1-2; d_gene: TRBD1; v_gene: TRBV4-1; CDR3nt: TGCGCCAGCAGCCAGGGGGGACAGGTTTGGTATGGCTACACCTTC; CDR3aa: CASSQGGQVWYGYTF
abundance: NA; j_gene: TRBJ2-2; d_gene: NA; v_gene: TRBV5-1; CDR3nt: TGCGCCAGCAGCTTGTTGCCGTCGGCGAACACCGGGGAGCTGTTTTTT; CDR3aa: CASSLLPSANTGELFF
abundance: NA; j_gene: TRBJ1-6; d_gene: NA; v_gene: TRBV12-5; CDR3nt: TGTGCTAGTGGTTTCTACCAGGGGAGGGATTCACCCCTCCACTTT; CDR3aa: CASGFYQGRDSPLHF
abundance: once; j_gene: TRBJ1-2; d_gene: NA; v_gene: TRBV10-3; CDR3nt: TGTGCCATAGAGGCTTCGGACGGGACCTATGGCTACACCTTC; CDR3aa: CAIEASDGTYGYTF
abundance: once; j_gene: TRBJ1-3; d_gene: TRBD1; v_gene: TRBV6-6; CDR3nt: TGTGCCAGCAGTTGGGCCGCAGGGGGCGGAAACACCATATATTTT; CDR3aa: CASSWAAGGGNTIYF
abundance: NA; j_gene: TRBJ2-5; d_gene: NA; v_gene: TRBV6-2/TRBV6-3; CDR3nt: TGTGCCAGCAGTCTCTGGGAGACCCAGTACTTC; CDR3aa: CASSLWETQYF
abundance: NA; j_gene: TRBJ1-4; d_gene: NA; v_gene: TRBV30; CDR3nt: TGTGCCTGGAGCGATCACAGGGTAGCTAATGAAAAACTGTTTTTT; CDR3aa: CAWSDHRVANEKLFF
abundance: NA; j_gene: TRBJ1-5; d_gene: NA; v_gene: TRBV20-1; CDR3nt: TGCAGTGCTAGTCAGGTGAACCAGCCCCAGCATTTT; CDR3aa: CSASQVNQPQHF
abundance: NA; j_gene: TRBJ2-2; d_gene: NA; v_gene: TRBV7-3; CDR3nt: TGTGCCAGCAGCCCGAACACCGGGGAGCTGTTTTTT; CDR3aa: CASSPNTGELFF
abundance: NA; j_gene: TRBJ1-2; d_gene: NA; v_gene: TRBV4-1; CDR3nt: TGCGCCAGCAGCCAGACCGTGGAGGGCCGCTATGGCTACACCTTC; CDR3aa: CASSQTVEGRYGYTF
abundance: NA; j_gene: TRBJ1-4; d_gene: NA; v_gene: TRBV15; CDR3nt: TGTGCCACCAGCAGAGATATGGGGGGCACTAATGAAAAACTGTTTTTT; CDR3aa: CATSRDMGGTNEKLFF
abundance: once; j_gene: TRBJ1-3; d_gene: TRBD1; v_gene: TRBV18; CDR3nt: TGTGCCAGCTCAGCGGACAGGGAAGGAAACACCATATATTTT; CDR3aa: CASSADREGNTIYF
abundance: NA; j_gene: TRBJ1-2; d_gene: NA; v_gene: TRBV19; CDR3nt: TGTGCCAGTAATAATGTGGGGGGCGCAGGCTATGGCTACACCTTC; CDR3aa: CASNNVGGAGYGYTF
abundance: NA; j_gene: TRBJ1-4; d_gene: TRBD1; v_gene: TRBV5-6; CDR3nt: TGTGCCAGCAGCTGGGGACAGGGCTCAACTAATGAAAAACTGTTTTTT; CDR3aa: CASSWGQGSTNEKLFF
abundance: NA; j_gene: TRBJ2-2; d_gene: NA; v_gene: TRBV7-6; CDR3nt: TGTGCCAGCAGCCCTGCAGCGGGTCTTAACACCGGGGAGCTGTTTTTT; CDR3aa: CASSPAAGLNTGELFF
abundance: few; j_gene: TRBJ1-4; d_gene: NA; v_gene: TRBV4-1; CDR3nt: TGCGCCAGCAGCCAAGATCCCGGAAAGGGAGAAAAACTGTTTTTT; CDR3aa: CASSQDPGKGEKLFF
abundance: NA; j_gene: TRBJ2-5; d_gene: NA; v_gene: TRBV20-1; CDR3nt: TGCAGTCCGGACAGCCAAGAGACCCAGTACTTC; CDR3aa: CSPDSQETQYF
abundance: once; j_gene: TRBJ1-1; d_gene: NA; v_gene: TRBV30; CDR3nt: TGTGCCTGGAGTCGTTCATACGCTGAAGCTTTCTTT; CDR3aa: CAWSRSYAEAFF
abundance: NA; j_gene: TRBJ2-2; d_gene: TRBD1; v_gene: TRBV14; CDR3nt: TGTGCCAGCAGCCAGGGACAGGGATCGAACACCGGGGAGCTGTTTTTT; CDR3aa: CASSQGQGSNTGELFF
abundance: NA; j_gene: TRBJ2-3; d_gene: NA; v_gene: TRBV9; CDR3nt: TGTGCCAGCAGCTTTAGCGGTACCACAGATACGCAGTATTTT; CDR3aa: CASSFSGTTDTQYF